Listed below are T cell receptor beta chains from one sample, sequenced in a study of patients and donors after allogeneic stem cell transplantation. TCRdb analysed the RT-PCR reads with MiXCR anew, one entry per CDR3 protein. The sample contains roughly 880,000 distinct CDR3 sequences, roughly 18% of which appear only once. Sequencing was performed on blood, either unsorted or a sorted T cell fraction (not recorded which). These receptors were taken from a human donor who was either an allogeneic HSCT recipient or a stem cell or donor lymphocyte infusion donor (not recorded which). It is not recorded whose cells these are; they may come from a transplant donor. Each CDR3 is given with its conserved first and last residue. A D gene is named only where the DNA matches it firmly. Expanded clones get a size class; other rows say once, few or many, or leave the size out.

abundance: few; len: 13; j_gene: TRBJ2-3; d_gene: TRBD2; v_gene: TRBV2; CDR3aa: CASKSGRTDTQYF; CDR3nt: TGTGCCAGCAAGAGCGGGAGGACAGATACGCAGTATTTT
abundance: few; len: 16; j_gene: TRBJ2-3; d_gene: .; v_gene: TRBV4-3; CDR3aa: CASSQGDGGRTDTQYF; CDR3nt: TGCGCCAGCAGCCAAGGTGACGGGGGGCGAACAGATACGCAGTATTTT
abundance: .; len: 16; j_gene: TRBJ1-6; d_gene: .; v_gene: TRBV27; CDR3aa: CASSLDATGWNSPLHF; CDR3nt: TGTGCCAGCAGTTTAGATGCTACAGGGTGGAATTCACCCCTCCACTTT
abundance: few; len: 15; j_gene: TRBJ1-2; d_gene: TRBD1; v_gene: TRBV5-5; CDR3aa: CASSWAGTGADGYTF; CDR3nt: TGTGCCAGCAGCTGGGCGGGGACAGGGGCGGATGGCTACACCTTC
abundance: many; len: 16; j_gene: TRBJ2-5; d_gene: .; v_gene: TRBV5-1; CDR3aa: CASSLYHQGVMETQYF; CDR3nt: TGCGCCAGCAGCTTATACCACCAGGGAGTGATGGAGACCCAGTACTTC
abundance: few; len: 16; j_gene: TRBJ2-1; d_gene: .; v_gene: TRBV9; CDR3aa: CASSVNSRPRVNEQFF; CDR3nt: TGTGCCAGCAGCGTAAATTCCAGGCCTAGGGTGAATGAGCAGTTCTTC
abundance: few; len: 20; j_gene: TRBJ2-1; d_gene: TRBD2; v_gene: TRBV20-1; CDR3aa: CSASGRLAGGRWSSYNEQFF; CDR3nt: TGCAGTGCTAGCGGTCGGCTAGCGGGGGGTCGATGGAGCTCCTACAATGAGCAGTTCTTC
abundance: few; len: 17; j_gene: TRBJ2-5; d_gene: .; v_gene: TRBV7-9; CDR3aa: CASSLDFGFGIQETQYF; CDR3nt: TGTGCCAGCAGCTTAGATTTTGGCTTCGGGATTCAAGAGACCCAGTACTTC
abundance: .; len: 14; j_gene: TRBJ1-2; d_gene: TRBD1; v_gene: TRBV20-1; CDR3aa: CSARDPGGGYGYTF; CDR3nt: TGCAGTGCTAGAGATCCAGGGGGTGGCTATGGCTACACCTTC
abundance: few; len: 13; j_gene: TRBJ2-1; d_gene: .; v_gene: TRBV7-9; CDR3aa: CASSPVNGGEQFF; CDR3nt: TGTGCCAGCAGCCCCGTCAATGGGGGTGAGCAGTTCTTC
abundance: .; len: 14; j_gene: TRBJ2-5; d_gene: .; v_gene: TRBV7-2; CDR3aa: CASSKPSPQETQYF; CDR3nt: TGTGCCAGCAGCAAGCCTAGCCCACAAGAGACCCAGTACTTC